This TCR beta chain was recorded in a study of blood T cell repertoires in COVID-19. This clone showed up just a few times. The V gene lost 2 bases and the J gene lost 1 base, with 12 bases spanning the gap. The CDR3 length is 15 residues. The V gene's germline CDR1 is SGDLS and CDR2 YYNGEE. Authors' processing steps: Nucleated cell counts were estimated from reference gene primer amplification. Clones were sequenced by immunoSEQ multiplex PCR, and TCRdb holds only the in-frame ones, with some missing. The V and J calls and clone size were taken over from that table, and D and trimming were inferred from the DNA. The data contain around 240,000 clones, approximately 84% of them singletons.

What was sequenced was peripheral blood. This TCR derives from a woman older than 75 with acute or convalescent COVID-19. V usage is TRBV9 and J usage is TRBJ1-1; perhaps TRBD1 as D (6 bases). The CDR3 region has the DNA TGTGCCAGCAGCGTGACGGGACATTGGAACACTGAAGCTTTCTTT. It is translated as CASSVTGHWNTEAFF.